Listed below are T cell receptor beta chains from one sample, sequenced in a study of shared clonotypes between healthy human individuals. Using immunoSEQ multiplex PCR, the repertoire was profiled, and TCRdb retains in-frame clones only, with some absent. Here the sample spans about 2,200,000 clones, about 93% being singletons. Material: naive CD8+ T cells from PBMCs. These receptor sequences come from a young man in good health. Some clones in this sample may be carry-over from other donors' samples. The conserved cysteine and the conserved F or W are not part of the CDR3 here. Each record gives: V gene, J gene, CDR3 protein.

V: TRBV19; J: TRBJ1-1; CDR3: ASSVRMNTEAF
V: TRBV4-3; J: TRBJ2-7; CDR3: ASSQDSGYEQY
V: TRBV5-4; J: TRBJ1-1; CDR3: ASREGASTEAF
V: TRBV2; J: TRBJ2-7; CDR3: ASRRISYEQY
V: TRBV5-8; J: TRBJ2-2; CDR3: ASRPGGAAGELF
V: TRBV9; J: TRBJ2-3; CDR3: ASSVFLAGGGTDTQY
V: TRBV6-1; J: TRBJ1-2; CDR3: ASSVTGKGGYT
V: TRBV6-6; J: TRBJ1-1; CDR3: ASSYPRTGNTEAF
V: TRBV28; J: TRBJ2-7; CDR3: ASSFVTDSYEQY
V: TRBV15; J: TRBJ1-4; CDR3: ATRDRRSTNEKLF
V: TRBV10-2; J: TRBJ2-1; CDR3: ASVSRDGLNNEQF
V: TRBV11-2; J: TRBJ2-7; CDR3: ASSAAGGPYEQY
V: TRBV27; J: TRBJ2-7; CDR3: ASSTRGYEQY